The sequence of this TCR beta chain was determined in a study of T-cell memory formation after mild COVID-19 (dated by TCRdb to about 2021). Study-level background: TCR sequence clusters from the two donors were found to be largely donor specific. In a couple of donors, T-cell clones that expanded and contracted after mild COVID-19 were followed by sequencing TCRalpha and TCRbeta repertoires longitudinally. The cohort comprised two young, previously healthy adult volunteers, one female and one male. Points the paper makes about the study in general: Clones that contracted from day 15 to 85 showed balanced CD4/CD8 phenotypes, whereas a second wave of clones that expanded from day 15 to 37 leaned towards CD4+. Only a couple of mild cases were covered by the study, and larger cohorts that include severe cases with pre-infection samples were considered necessary. Whether the second-wave clones peaking on day 37 were SARS-CoV-2 specific was not confirmed. Contracting CD4+ clones turned up mainly in the CM and EM memory subsets, whereas EMRA was where CD8+ clones were enriched. Some responding clones were found in pre-infection memory, which suggests that pre-existing cross-reactive memory T cells took part in the SARS-CoV-2 response.

TCRdb lists the instrument as Illumina NovaSeq 6000. TCRalpha and TCRbeta cDNA libraries were constructed by 5'RACE with constant-segment primers, with sample barcodes and unique molecular identifiers being introduced. Trizol reagent was used to extract RNA from every sample. The libraries were amplified in two PCR steps, and the second step added a second sample barcode and Illumina TruSeq adapters. The libraries were sequenced on an Illumina NovaSeq using 2 x 150 bp paired-end reads. As for the original processing: With migec v1.2.7, reads were demultiplexed and then collapsed into UMI-guided consensus sequences. Using mixcr v2.1.11, UMI consensuses were aligned to TRA and TRB V and J templates and then assembled into clonotypes. Expanded or contracted clonotypes were those called significant by both edgeR and NoisET, with noise models trained on biological replicates. For edgeR calls, the thresholds were a false discovery rate-adjusted p below 0.01 and a log2 fold-change of 1. As an exploratory analysis of dynamics, max-normalized trajectories of the 1000 most abundant clonotypes were examined by PCA with hierarchical clustering. The CD4 or CD8 phenotype of responding clones was assigned using the separately sequenced CD4+ and CD8+ repertoires. TCRdb's own reprocessing of the public reads used fastp at Q25 and MiXCR and kept productive beta chains. Here each entry gathers all rows of one CDR3 protein and keeps the most common genes and DNA. TCRdb's processing, not the authors', yielded these V and J calls. The sample table holds 400,000 or so distinct CDR3 sequences, of which about 20% were seen once. The top ten clones comprise approximately 8.1% of the sample.

Including the terminal cysteine and phenylalanine, the CDR3 comprises 15 residues. Of the read, only the CDR3 DNA is kept; its 45 bases are in frame from base 1. Trimming at the junction amounts to 5 bases on V and 4 bases on J, and the germline ends lie 14 bases apart. The germline V gene encodes CDR1 SEHNR and CDR2 FQNEAQ (reference sequence). To note about this clonotype: Its antigen has not been determined. No base-level quality is on record; no much larger clone is a single base apart.

Ficoll-Paque density gradient centrifugation was the method used to isolate PBMCs. The sample consisted of PBMCs or a T cell subset sorted from them (not recorded which). The rearranged segments are TRBV7-9 and TRBJ1-4; the D gene lacks a confident call. This sequence originates from an adult woman who had mild COVID-19 (a few samples of this study predate the infection). The sample titles of this study are shuffled in the database, so cell type and time point are left out; the donor was told from shared clones. At the DNA level, the sequence is TGTGCCAGCAGCATCGGACGGAGGGATAATGAAAAACTGTTTTTT. This encodes CASSIGRRDNEKLFF. Joined to the reference TRBV7-9 and TRBJ1-4 proteins, this CDR3 gives the full variable domain: DTGVSQNPRHKITKRGQNVTFRCDPISEHNRLYWYRQTLGQGPEFLTYFQNEAQLEKSRLLSDRFSAERPKGSFSTLEIQRTEQGDSAMYLCASSIGRRDNEKLFFGSGTQLSVL.